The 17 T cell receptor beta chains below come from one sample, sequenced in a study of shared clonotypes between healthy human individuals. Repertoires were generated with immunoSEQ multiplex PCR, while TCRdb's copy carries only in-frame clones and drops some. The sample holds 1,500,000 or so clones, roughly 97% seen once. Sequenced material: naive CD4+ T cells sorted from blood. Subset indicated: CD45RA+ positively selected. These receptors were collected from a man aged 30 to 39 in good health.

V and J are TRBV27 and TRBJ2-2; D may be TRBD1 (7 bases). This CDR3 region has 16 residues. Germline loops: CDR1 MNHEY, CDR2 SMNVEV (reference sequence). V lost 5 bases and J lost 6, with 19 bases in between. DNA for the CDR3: TGTGCCAGCAGTCGCGGAAGGGGGCGCGGGGCCGGGGAGCTGTTTTTT. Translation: CASSRGRGRGAGELFF.

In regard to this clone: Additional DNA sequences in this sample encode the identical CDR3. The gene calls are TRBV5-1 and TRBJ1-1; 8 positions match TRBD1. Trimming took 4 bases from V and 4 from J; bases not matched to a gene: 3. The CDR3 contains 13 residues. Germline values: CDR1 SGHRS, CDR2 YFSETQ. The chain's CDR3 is CASSLDRGTEAFF. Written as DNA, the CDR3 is TGCGCCAGCAGCCTAGACAGGGGCACTGAAGCTTTCTTT.

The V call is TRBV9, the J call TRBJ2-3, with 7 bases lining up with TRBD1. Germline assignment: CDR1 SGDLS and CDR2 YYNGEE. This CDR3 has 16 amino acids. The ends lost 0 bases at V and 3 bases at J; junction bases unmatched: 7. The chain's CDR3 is CASSVAERTGTDTQYF. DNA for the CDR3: TGTGCCAGCAGCGTAGCCGAGAGGACAGGAACAGATACGCAGTATTTT.

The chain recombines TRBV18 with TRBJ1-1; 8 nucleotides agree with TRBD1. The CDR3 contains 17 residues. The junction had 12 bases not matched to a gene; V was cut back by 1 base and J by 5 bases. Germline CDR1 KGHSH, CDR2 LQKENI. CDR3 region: CASSPQQVRTGITEAFF. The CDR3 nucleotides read TGTGCCAGCTCACCACAACAAGTCCGGACAGGGATTACTGAAGCTTTCTTT.

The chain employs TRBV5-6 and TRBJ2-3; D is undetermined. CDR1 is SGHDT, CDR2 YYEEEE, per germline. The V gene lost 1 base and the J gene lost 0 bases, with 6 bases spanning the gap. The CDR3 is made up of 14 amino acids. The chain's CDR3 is CASSLFRSTDTQYF. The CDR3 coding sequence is TGTGCCAGCAGCTTGTTTCGCAGCACAGATACGCAGTATTTT.

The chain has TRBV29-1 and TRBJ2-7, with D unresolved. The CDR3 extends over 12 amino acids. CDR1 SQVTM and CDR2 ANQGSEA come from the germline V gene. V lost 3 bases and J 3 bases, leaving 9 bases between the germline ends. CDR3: CSVEAGLYEQYF. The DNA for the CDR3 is TGCAGCGTTGAGGCAGGCCTCTACGAGCAGTACTTC.

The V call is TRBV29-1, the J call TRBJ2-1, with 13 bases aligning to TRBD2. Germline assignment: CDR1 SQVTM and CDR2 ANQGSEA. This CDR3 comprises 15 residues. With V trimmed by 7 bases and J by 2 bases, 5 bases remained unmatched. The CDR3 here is CSGGLAGLPYNEQFF. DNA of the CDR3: TGCAGCGGGGGACTAGCGGGGCTACCCTACAATGAGCAGTTCTTC.

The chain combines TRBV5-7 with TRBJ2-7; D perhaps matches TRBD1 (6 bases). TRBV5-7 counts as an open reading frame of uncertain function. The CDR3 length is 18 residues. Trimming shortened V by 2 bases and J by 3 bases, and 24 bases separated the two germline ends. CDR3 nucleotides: TGTGCCAGCAGCTTCCTGAAAAACAGGGTTTTATTAGACTACGAGCAGTACTTC. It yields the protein CASSFLKNRVLLDYEQYF.

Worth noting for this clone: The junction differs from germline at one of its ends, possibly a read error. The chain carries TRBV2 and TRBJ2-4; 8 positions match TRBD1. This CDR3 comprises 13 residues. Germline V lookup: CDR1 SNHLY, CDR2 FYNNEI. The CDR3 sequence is CASTVLGTGPITF. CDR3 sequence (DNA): TGTGCCAGCACCGTACTGGGGACAGGACCGATAACCTTC.

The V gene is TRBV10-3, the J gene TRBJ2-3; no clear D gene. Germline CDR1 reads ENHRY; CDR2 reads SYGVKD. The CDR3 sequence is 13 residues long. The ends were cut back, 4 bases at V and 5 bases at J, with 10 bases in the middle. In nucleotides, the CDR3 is TGTGCCATCAGTGTTGCCCCAAAAGATACGCAGTATTTT. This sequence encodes CAISVAPKDTQYF.

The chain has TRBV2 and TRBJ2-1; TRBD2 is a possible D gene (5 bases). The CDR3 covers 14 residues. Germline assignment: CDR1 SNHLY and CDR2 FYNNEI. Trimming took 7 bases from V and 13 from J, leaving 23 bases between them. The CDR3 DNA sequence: TGTGCCAGCATGCGCTTGCTATCAGCGTCGGGACAGTTCTTC. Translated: CASMRLLSASGQFF.

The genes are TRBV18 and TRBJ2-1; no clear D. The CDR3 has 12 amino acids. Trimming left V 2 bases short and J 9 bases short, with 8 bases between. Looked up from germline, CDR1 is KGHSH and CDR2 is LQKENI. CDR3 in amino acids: CASSPRVGEQFF. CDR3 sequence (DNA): TGTGCCAGCTCACCAAGAGTCGGTGAGCAGTTCTTC.

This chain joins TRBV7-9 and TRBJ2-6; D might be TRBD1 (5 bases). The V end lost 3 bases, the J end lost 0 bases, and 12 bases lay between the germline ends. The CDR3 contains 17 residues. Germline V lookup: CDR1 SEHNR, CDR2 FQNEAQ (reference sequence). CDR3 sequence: CASSFTGDVSGANVLTF. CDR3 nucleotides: TGTGCCAGCAGCTTTACAGGTGACGTCTCTGGGGCCAACGTCCTGACTTTC. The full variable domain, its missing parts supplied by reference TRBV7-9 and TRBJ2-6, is DTGVSQNPRHKITKRGQNVTFRCDPISEHNRLYWYRQTLGQGPEFLTYFQNEAQLEKSRLLSDRFSAERPKGSFSTLEIQRTEQGDSAMYLCASSFTGDVSGANVLTFGAGSRLTVL.

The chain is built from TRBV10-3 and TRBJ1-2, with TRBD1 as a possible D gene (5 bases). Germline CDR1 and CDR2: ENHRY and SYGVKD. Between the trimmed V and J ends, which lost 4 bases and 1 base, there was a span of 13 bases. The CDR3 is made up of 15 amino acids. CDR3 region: CAISVGGTVNYGYTF. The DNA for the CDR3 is TGTGCCATCAGTGTTGGGGGTACAGTTAACTATGGCTACACCTTC.

CDR3 loop: CASSRNEVRDEQYF. CDR3 DNA sequence: TGCGCCAGCAGCCGCAACGAGGTGCGGGACGAGCAGTACTTC. The chain links TRBV5-1 to TRBJ2-7, with TRBD2 as a possible D gene (5 bases). Between the trimmed V and J ends, which lost 4 bases and 5 bases, there was a span of 16 bases. The CDR3 loop spans 14 amino acids. The germline V gene has CDR1 SGHRS and CDR2 YFSETQ.

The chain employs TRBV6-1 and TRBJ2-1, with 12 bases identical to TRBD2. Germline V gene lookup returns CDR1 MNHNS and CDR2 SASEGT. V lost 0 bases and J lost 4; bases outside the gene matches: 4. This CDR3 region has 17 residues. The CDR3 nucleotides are TGTGCCAGCAGTGAAGCGCTAGCGGGAGGGCGATACAATGAGCAGTTCTTC. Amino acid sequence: CASSEALAGGRYNEQFF.

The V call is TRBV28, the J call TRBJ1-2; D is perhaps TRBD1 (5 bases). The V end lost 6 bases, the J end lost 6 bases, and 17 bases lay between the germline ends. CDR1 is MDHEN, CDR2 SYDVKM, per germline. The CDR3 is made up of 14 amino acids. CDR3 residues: CASRDRGWRDGYTF. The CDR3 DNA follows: TGTGCCAGCAGGGATCGGGGGTGGCGCGATGGCTACACCTTC.